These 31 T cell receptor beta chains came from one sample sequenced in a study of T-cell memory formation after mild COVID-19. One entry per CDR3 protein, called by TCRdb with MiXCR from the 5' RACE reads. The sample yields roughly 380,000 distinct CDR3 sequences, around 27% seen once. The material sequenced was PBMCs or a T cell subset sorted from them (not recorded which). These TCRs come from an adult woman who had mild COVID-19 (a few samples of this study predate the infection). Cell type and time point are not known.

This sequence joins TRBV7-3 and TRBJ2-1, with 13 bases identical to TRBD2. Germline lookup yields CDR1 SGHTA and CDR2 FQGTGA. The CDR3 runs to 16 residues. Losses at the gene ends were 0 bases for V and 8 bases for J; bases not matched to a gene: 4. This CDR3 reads CASSLTGLAGVDEQFF. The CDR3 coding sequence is TGTGCCAGCAGCTTAACAGGACTAGCGGGAGTCGATGAGCAGTTCTTC.

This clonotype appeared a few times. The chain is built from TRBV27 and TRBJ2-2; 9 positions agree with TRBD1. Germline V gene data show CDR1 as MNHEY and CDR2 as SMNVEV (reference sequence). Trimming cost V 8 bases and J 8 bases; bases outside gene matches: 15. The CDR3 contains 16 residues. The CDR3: CASSRRDRARFGELFF. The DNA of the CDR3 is TGTGCCAGCTCCAGGAGGGACAGGGCACGTTTTGGGGAGCTGTTTTTT.

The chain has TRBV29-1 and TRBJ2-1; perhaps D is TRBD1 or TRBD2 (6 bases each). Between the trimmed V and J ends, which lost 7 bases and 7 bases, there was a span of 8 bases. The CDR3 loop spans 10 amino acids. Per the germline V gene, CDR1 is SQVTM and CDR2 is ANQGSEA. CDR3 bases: TGCAGCGGGGGGGCAAATGAGCAGTTCTTC. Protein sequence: CSGGANEQFF.

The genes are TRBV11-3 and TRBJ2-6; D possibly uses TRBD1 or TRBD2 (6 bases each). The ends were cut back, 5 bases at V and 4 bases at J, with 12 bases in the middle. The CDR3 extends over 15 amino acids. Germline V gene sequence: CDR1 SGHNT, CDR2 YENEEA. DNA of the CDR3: TGTGCCAGCAGCCAAGGGGGGCCAGGGGCCAACGTCCTGACTTTC. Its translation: CASSQGGPGANVLTF.

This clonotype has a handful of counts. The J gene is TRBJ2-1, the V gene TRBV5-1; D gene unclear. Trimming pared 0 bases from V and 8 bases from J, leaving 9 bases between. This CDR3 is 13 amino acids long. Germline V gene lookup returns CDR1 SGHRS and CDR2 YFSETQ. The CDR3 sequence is CASSLADNDEQFF. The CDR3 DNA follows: TGCGCCAGCAGCTTGGCCGACAACGATGAGCAGTTCTTC.

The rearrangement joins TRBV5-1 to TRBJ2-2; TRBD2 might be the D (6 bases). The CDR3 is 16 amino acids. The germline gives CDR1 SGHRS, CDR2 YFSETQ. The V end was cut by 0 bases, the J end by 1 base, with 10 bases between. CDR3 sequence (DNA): TGCGCCAGCAGCTTGGTAAGCGGGCTGAACACCGGGGAGCTGTTTTTT. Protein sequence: CASSLVSGLNTGELFF. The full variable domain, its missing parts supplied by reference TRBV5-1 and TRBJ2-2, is KAGVTQTPRYLIKTRGQQVTLSCSPISGHRSVSWYQQTPGQGLQFLFEYFSETQRNKGNFPGRFSGRQFSNSRSEMNVSTLELGDSALYLCASSLVSGLNTGELFFGEGSRLTVL.

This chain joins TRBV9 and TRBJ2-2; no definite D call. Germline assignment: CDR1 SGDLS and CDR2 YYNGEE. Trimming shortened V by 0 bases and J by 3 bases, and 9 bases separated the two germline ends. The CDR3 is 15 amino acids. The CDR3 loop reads CASSVATSYTGELFF. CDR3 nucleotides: TGTGCCAGCAGCGTAGCTACCAGCTACACCGGGGAGCTGTTTTTT.

The CDR3 nucleotides are TGTGCCAGCAGCTTCCTAGCGGGGGGCGGGGAGACCCAGTACTTC. Encoded protein: CASSFLAGGGETQYF. This chain links TRBV7-9 with TRBJ2-5, with 11 bases aligning to TRBD2. V gave up 3 bases and J gave up 5 bases; unmatched junction bases: 5. Germline CDR1 SEHNR, CDR2 FQNEAQ (reference sequence). CDR3 length equals 15 residues.

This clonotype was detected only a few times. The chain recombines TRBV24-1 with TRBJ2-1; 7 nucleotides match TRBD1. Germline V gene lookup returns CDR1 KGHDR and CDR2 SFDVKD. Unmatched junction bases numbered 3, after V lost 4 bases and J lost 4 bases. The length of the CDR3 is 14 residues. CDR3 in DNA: TGTGCCACCAGTGACAGGACAGGATACAATGAGCAGTTCTTC. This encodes CATSDRTGYNEQFF.

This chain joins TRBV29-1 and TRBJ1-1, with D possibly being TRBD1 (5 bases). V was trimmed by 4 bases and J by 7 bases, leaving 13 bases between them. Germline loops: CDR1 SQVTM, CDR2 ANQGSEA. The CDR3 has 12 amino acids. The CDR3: CSVAPPQGEAFF. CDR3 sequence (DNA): TGCAGCGTTGCTCCCCCGCAGGGTGAAGCTTTCTTT.

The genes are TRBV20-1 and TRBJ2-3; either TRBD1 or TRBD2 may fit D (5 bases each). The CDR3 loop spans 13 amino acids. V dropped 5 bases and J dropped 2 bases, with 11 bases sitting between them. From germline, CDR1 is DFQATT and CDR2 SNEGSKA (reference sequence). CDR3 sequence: CSAGTGTTDTQYF. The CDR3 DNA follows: TGCAGTGCTGGGACCGGAACCACAGATACGCAGTATTTT.

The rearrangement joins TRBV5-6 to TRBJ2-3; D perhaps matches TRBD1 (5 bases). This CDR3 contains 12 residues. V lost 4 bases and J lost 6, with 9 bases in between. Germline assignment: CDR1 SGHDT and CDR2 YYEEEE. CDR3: CASSQGPDTQYF. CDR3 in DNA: TGTGCCAGCAGCCAGGGCCCGGATACGCAGTATTTT.

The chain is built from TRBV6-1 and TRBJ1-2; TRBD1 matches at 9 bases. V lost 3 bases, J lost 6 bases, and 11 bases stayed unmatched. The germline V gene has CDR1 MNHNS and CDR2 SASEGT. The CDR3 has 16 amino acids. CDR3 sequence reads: CASSDTGGAGADGYTF. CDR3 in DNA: TGTGCCAGCAGTGATACAGGGGGCGCTGGCGCCGATGGCTACACCTTC.

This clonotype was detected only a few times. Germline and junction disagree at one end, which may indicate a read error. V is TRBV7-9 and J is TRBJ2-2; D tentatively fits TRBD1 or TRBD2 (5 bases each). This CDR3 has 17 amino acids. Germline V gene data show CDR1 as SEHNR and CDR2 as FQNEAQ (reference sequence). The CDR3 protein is CASSLNEGPRGAVILSF. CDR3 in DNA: TGTGCCAGCAGCTTAAATGAGGGACCCCGGGGAGCTGTGATTCTCTCTTTT.

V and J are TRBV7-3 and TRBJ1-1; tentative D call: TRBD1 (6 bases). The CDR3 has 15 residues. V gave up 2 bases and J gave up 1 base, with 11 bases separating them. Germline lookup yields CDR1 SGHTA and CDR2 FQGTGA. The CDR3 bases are TGTGCCAGCAGCTTATCGCCGGGGGCGAACACTGAAGCTTTCTTT. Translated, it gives CASSLSPGANTEAFF.

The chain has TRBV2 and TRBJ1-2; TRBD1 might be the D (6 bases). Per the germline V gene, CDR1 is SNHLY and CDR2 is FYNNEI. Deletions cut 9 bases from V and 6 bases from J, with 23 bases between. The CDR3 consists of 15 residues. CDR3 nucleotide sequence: TGTGCCAGAACACATCTACAGGGTACGGGGGATGGCTACACCTTC. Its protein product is CARTHLQGTGDGYTF.

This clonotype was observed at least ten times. The CDR3 DNA follows: TGTGCCAGCAGCCCCCGGGGGGGAGGTTCCTACGAGCAGTACTTC. It translates to CASSPRGGGSYEQYF. The V and J genes are TRBV28 and TRBJ2-7; 8 bases match TRBD2. The CDR3 consists of 15 residues. Unmatched junction bases numbered 8, after V lost 6 bases and J lost 1 base. CDR1 is MDHEN, CDR2 SYDVKM, per germline.

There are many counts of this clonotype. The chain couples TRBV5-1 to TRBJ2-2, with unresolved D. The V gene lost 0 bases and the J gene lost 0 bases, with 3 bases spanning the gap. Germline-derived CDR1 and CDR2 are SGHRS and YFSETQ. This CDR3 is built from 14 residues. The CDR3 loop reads CASSLVANTGELFF. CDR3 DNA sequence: TGCGCCAGCAGCTTGGTCGCGAACACCGGGGAGCTGTTTTTT.

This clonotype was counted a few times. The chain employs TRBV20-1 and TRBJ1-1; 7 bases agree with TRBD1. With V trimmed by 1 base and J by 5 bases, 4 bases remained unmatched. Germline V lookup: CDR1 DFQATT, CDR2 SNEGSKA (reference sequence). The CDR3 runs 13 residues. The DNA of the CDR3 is TGCAGTGCTAGAGGACAGGGTTGGACTGAAGCTTTCTTT. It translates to CSARGQGWTEAFF.

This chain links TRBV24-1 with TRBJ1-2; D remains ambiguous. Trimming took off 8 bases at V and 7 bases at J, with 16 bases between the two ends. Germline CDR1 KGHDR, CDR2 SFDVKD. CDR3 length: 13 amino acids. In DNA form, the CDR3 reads TGTGCCACCAATCATGGGCAGGAGGGTGGCTACACCTTC. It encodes CATNHGQEGGYTF.

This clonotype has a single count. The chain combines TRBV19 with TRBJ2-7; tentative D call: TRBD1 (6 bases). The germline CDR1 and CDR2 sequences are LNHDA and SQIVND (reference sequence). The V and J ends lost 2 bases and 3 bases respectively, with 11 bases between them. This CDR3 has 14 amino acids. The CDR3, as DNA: TGTGCCAGTAGTATATCACCAGGGGTCTACGAGCAGTACTTC. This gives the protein CASSISPGVYEQYF.

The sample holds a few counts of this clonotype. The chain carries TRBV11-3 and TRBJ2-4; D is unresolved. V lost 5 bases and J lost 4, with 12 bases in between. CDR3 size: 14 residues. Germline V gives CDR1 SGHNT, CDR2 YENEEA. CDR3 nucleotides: TGTGCCAGCAGCCCAACGGAGAGAAAAAACATTCAGTACTTC. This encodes CASSPTERKNIQYF.

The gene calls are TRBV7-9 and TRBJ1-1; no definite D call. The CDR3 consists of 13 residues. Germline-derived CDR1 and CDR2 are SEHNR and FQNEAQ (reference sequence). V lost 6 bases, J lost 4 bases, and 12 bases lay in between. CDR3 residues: CASRYGVSTEAFF. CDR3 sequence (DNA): TGTGCCAGCAGATACGGGGTTAGCACTGAAGCTTTCTTT.

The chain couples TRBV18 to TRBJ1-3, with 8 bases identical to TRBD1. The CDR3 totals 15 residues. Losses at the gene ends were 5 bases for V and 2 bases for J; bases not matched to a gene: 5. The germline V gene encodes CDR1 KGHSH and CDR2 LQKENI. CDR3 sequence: CASSEQTGAGNTIYF. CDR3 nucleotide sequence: TGTGCCAGCTCAGAACAGACAGGGGCTGGAAACACCATATATTTT.

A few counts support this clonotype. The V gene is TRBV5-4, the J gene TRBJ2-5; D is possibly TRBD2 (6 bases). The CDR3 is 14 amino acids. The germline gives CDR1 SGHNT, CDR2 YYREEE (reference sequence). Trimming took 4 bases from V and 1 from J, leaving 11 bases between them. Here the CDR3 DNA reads TGTGCCAGCAGCCCCGGGACTTTCCAAGAGACCCAGTACTTC. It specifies CASSPGTFQETQYF.

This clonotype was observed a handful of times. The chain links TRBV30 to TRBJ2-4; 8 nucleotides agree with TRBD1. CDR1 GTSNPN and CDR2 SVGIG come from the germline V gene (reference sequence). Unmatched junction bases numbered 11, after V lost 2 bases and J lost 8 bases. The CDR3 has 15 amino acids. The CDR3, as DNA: TGTGCCTGGAGTCCCGGGACAGGACCCAGGGACATTCAGTACTTC. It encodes CAWSPGTGPRDIQYF.

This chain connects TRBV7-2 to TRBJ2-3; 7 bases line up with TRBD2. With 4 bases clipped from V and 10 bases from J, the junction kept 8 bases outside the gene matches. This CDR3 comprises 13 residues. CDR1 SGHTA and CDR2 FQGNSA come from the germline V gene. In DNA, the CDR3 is TGTGCCAGCAGCTATCCCGCGGGAGTGGCGCAGTATTTT. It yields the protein CASSYPAGVAQYF.

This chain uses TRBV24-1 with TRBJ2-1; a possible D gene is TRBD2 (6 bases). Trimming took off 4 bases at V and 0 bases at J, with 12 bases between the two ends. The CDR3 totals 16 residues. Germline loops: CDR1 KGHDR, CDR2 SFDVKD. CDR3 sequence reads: CATSEASASSYNEQFF. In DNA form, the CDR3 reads TGTGCCACCAGTGAGGCTAGCGCCAGCTCCTACAATGAGCAGTTCTTC.

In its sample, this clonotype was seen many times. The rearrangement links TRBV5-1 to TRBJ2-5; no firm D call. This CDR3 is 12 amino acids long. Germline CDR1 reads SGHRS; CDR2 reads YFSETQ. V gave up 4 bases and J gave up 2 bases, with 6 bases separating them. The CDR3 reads CASSPEQETQYF. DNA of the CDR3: TGCGCCAGCAGCCCGGAACAAGAGACCCAGTACTTC.

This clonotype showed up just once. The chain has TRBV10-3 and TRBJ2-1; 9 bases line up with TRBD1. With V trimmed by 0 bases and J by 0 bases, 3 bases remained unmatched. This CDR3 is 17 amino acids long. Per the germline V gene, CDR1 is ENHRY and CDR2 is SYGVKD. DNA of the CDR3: TGTGCCATCAGTGAGTCCCGGGACAGGGTCTCCTACAATGAGCAGTTCTTC. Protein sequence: CAISESRDRVSYNEQFF.

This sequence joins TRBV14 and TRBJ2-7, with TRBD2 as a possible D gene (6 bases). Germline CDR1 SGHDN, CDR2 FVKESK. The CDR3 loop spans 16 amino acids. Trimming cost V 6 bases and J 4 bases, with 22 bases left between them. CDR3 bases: TGTGCCAGCAGTCTTGACGCGGGGACGGATCCTTACGAGCAGTACTTC. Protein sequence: CASSLDAGTDPYEQYF. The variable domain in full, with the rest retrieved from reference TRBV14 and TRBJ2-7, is EAGVTQFPSHSVIEKGQTVTLRCDPISGHDNLYWYRRVMGKEIKFLLHFVKESKQDESGMPNNRFLAERTGGTYSTLKVQPAELEDSGVYFCASSLDAGTDPYEQYFGPGTRLTVT.